One and the same sample provided the 21 T cell receptor beta chains below, sequenced in a study of OX40 agonist ivuxolimab in advanced cancers. Generated by immunoSEQ multiplex PCR, the TCRdb table keeps only in-frame clones and is missing some. The profile shows 60,000 or so clones, roughly 86% of them singletons. The source was CD4+ or CD8+ T cells sorted from blood, collected in a trial of the OX40 agonist ivuxolimab. Receptors originate from an adult with an advanced solid tumor such as melanoma, head and neck, liver or kidney cancer.

Only a few counts were recorded for this clone. This sequence joins TRBV5-1 and TRBJ2-7; 7 bases line up with TRBD1. CDR1 SGHRS and CDR2 YFSETQ come from the germline V gene. This CDR3 contains 14 residues. J was trimmed by 4 bases and V by 4 bases; bases with no gene match: 8. The CDR3 spells CASSPGQLGYEQYF. CDR3 coding DNA: TGCGCCAGCAGCCCGGGACAGTTGGGGTACGAGCAGTACTTC.

The CDR3 DNA reads as TGTGCCAGCAGCTTAATGGAAAAGTTTCACGAGCAGTACTTC. As protein: CASSLMEKFHEQYF. The chain recombines TRBV7-9 with TRBJ2-7, with D uncertain. Looked up from germline, CDR1 is SEHNR and CDR2 is FQNEAQ (reference sequence). The CDR3 is 14 residues long. The germline V and J ends were trimmed by 2 bases and 5 bases, with 13 bases remaining between them.

The V and J genes are TRBV19 and TRBJ1-5; the D gene is possibly TRBD1 (5 bases). There are 13 residues in the CDR3. Germline V gives CDR1 LNHDA, CDR2 SQIVND (reference sequence). Trimming pared 3 bases from V and 7 bases from J, leaving 10 bases between. The CDR3 protein is CASSMMGEQPQHF. Written as DNA, the CDR3 is TGTGCCAGTAGTATGATGGGGGAACAGCCCCAGCATTTT. The full variable domain, with the rest looked up from reference TRBV19 and TRBJ1-5, is DGGITQSPKYLFRKEGQNVTLSCEQNLNHDAMYWYRQDPGQGLRLIYYSQIVNDFQKGDIAEGYSVSREKKESFPLTVTSAQKNPTAFYLCASSMMGEQPQHFGDGTRLSIL.

V gene TRBV7-2 combines with J gene TRBJ2-2, with no clear D. Trimming removed 1 base at V and 7 bases at J, with 4 bases between. Per the germline V gene, CDR1 is SGHTA and CDR2 is FQGNSA. This CDR3 region has 12 residues. Here the CDR3 reads CASSLDRGELFF. DNA of the CDR3: TGTGCCAGCAGCTTAGACCGCGGGGAGCTGTTTTTT. The variable domain in full, completed from reference TRBV7-2 and TRBJ2-2, reads GAGVSQSPSNKVTEKGKDVELRCDPISGHTALYWYRQSLGQGLEFLIYFQGNSAPDKSGLPSDRFSAERTGGSVSTLTIQRTQQEDSAVYLCASSLDRGELFFGEGSRLTVL.

The chain combines TRBV7-9 with TRBJ1-2; D remains unclear. The germline V gene encodes CDR1 SEHNR and CDR2 FQNEAQ (reference sequence). This CDR3 spans 13 amino acids. V was trimmed by 6 bases and J by 8 bases, leaving 16 bases between them. This CDR3 is CASRPSEVWGYTF. Written as DNA, the CDR3 is TGTGCCAGCAGACCTTCAGAGGTCTGGGGCTACACCTTC.

The chain joins TRBV6-5 to TRBJ2-7; no definite D call. The germline V and J ends were trimmed by 5 bases and 4 bases, with 6 bases remaining between them. CDR1 is MNHEY and CDR2 is SVGAGI in the germline V gene. The CDR3 is made up of 11 amino acids. Here the CDR3 DNA reads TGTGCCAGCAGTACTCAATACGAGCAGTACTTC. This translates into CASSTQYEQYF.

The CDR3 is CASSYFPGPYNEQFF. Here the CDR3 DNA reads TGTGCCAGCAGCTACTTCCCGGGTCCCTACAATGAGCAGTTCTTC. The chain combines TRBV5-4 with TRBJ2-1, with D hard to call. V shed 3 bases and J shed 2 bases, with 12 bases lying between them. The CDR3 has 15 residues. Germline values: CDR1 SGHNT, CDR2 YYREEE (reference sequence).

The chain is built from TRBV5-1 and TRBJ2-2; a possible D gene is TRBD1 (6 bases). Germline V gene sequence: CDR1 SGHRS, CDR2 YFSETQ. The CDR3 contains 13 residues. V lost 3 bases, J lost 5 bases, and 8 bases lay in between. CDR3 loop: CASSYRVTGELFF. The CDR3 DNA reads TGCGCCAGCAGCTACAGGGTAACCGGGGAGCTGTTTTTT.

The chain has TRBV9 and TRBJ2-1; 7 bases are a match to TRBD1. The V gene end was trimmed by 1 base and the J gene end by 5 bases; junction bases not matched to a gene: 12. Germline V gene sequence: CDR1 SGDLS, CDR2 YYNGEE. The CDR3 contains 17 residues. In nucleotides, the CDR3 is TGTGCCAGCAGCGTAAGGGTGTTAGGGCAGGGGGACAATGAGCAGTTCTTC. It translates to CASSVRVLGQGDNEQFF. Full variable domain (rest looked up from reference TRBV9 and TRBJ2-1): DSGVTQTPKHLITATGQRVTLRCSPRSGDLSVYWYQQSLDQGLQFLIQYYNGEERAKGNILERFSAQQFPDLHSELNLSSLELGDSALYFCASSVRVLGQGDNEQFFGPGTRLTVL.

The chain couples TRBV5-1 to TRBJ2-5; a possible D gene is TRBD2 (5 bases). The CDR3 spans 15 residues. Per germline, CDR1 SGHRS and CDR2 YFSETQ. Trimming removed 0 bases from V and 0 bases from J, with 9 bases in between. The CDR3: CASSLATGNQETQYF. DNA for the CDR3: TGCGCCAGCAGCTTGGCCACGGGAAACCAAGAGACCCAGTACTTC. Combining the CDR3 with reference TRBV5-1 and TRBJ2-5 gives the whole variable domain KAGVTQTPRYLIKTRGQQVTLSCSPISGHRSVSWYQQTPGQGLQFLFEYFSETQRNKGNFPGRFSGRQFSNSRSEMNVSTLELGDSALYLCASSLATGNQETQYFGPGTRLLVL.

The chain joins TRBV15 to TRBJ1-3; D unclear. The length of the CDR3 is 15 residues. V was trimmed by 2 bases and J by 0 bases, leaving 8 bases between them. The germline gives CDR1 LNHNV, CDR2 YYDKDF (reference sequence). The CDR3 reads CATSRPGNSGNTIYF. CDR3 nucleotide sequence: TGTGCCACCAGCAGACCGGGGAACTCTGGAAACACCATATATTTT.

The rearrangement links TRBV9 to TRBJ1-4; TRBD1 is a possible D gene (6 bases). There are 14 residues in the CDR3. Germline V gene data show CDR1 as SGDLS and CDR2 as YYNGEE. With 3 bases removed from V and 8 bases from J, the gap between germline ends came to 14 bases. This CDR3 is CASSAGTRKEKLFF. CDR3 DNA: TGTGCCAGCAGCGCGGGGACACGAAAGGAAAAACTGTTTTTT.

CDR3 region: CASSLVGGPDGKYF. The CDR3 DNA reads as TGTGCCAGCAGCTTAGTCGGGGGGCCGGATGGTAAGTACTTC. The V gene is TRBV7-9, the J gene TRBJ2-7, with D tentatively TRBD2 (7 bases). The V gene lost 1 base and the J gene lost 11 bases, with 18 bases spanning the gap. The CDR3 is made up of 14 amino acids. Germline V gene lookup returns CDR1 SEHNR and CDR2 FQNEAQ (reference sequence).

The V gene is TRBV5-6, the J gene TRBJ2-3; D gene uncertain. This CDR3 contains 15 residues. The germline CDR1 and CDR2 sequences are SGHDT and YYEEEE. V lost 2 bases and J lost 5, with 15 bases in between. Here the CDR3 reads CASSFRGAYLDTQYF. CDR3 DNA: TGTGCCAGCAGCTTTCGCGGAGCTTACCTAGATACGCAGTATTTT.

The CDR3 DNA follows: TGTGCCAGCAGCTTGCCGCCCATCCACGAGCAGTACTTC. The encoded protein is CASSLPPIHEQYF. V usage is TRBV5-8 and J usage is TRBJ2-7; D is undetermined. Trimming took off 1 base at V and 5 bases at J, with 10 bases between the two ends. Germline-derived CDR1 and CDR2 are SGHTS and YDEGEE. This CDR3 region has 13 residues.

This chain connects TRBV7-3 to TRBJ2-3; 8 bases line up with TRBD1. Germline assignment: CDR1 SGHTA and CDR2 FQGTGA. With 1 base clipped from V and 2 bases from J, the junction kept 14 bases outside the gene matches. The CDR3 is 19 residues long. The CDR3 nucleotides read TGTGCCAGCAGCTTAAGGCCTCCGGACAGGGTTACCCTCACAGATACGCAGTATTTT. Translated: CASSLRPPDRVTLTDTQYF.

The chain is built from TRBV5-5 and TRBJ1-2; 7 bases are shared with TRBD1. Trimming took 0 bases from V and 2 from J; bases not matched to a gene: 1. This CDR3 region has 14 residues. Germline V gene sequence: CDR1 SGHKS, CDR2 YYEKEE (reference sequence). CDR3 sequence reads: CASSLETGNYGYTF. Here the CDR3 DNA reads TGTGCCAGCAGCTTGGAGACAGGGAACTATGGCTACACCTTC.

This clone has a handful of counts. This rearrangement joins TRBV5-1 to TRBJ2-7, with 10 bases matching TRBD2. The trim removed 5 bases at V and 3 bases at J, leaving 2 bases unmatched. In germline, CDR1 is SGHRS, CDR2 YFSETQ. The CDR3 extends over 13 amino acids. CDR3 loop: CASSLAGVYEQYF. The CDR3 nucleotides read TGCGCCAGCAGTCTAGCGGGAGTCTACGAGCAGTACTTC.

This chain uses TRBV13 with TRBJ2-3; 9 bases match TRBD2. Germline values: CDR1 PRHDT, CDR2 FYEKMQ (reference sequence). J was trimmed by 1 base and V by 8 bases; bases with no gene match: 1. The CDR3 totals 13 residues. The CDR3 sequence: CASRTSGTDTQYF. For the CDR3, the DNA is TGTGCCAGCCGGACTAGCGGCACAGATACGCAGTATTTT.

This clone was recorded a few times. The chain is built from TRBV5-1 and TRBJ2-1; TRBD1 matches 8 bases. The trim removed 0 bases at V and 4 bases at J, leaving 3 bases unmatched. The CDR3 length is 15 residues. From germline, CDR1 is SGHRS and CDR2 YFSETQ. The CDR3 region is CASSLAQGAYNEQFF. CDR3 nucleotides: TGCGCCAGCAGCTTGGCCCAGGGGGCATACAATGAGCAGTTCTTC.

The chain combines TRBV7-3 with TRBJ2-3; D unclear. The ends were cut back, 7 bases at V and 0 bases at J, with 14 bases in the middle. The CDR3 covers 15 residues. The V gene's germline CDR1 is SGHTA and CDR2 FQGTGA. The CDR3 here is CASTLTAMSTDTQYF. DNA of the CDR3: TGTGCCAGCACCCTCACGGCGATGAGCACAGATACGCAGTATTTT.